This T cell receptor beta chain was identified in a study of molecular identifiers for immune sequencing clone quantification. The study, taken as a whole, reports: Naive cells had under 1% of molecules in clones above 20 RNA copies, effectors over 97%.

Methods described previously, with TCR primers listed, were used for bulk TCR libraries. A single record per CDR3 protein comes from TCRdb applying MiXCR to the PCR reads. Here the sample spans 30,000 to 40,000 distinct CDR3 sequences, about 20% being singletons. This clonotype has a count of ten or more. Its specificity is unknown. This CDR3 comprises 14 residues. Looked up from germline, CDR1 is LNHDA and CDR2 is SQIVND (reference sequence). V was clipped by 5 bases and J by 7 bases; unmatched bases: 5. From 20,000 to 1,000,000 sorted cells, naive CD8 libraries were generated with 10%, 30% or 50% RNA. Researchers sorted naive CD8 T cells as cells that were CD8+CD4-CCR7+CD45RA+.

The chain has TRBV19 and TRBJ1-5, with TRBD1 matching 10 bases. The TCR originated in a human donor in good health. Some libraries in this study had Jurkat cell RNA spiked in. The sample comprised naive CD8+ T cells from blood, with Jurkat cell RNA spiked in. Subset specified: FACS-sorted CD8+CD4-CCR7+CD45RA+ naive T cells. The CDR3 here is CASSGDRGDQPQHF. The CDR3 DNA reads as TGTGCCAGTAGTGGGGACAGGGGCGACCAGCCCCAGCATTTT.